This T cell receptor (beta chain) is drawn from a study of T-cell reconstitution after alpha-beta-depleted transplantation in children (dated by TCRdb to the mid-2010s). Background for the entire study: The study quantitatively tracked T-cell immune reconstitution after TCRalphabeta/CD19-depleted allogeneic hematopoietic cell transplantation in children using TCR repertoire profiling.

On the study overall, not on this receptor specifically: The apparently early recovery of alphabetaT-cell counts about two months after transplant reportedly depended on only several hundred rapidly expanded clones that came from non-depleted graft cells. The frequencies of hyperexpanded clones fell over the following months, and after one year, T-cell counts and TCRbeta diversity were mostly attributed to newly produced T cells. In some patients, high TCRbeta diversity at day 60 was attributed to recipient T cells and intrathymic progenitors that had survived conditioning.

Measured from the cysteine to the phenylalanine, the CDR3 is 16 residues long. Of all the DNA, just the CDR3 is kept, 48 bases in frame from base 1. Sequences SGHDT (CDR1) and YYEEEE (CDR2) are obtained from the germline V gene. Per the publication, the treatment or condition label means: allogeneic hematopoietic cell transplantation with graft depleted of TCRalphabeta T cells and CD19 B cells. The transplant recipients were children given TCRalphabeta/CD19-depleted allogeneic hematopoietic cell grafts. Libraries were prepared through PCR. TCRdb names Illumina HiSeq 2500 as the instrument used. Molecular barcoding was employed in the preparation of TCR libraries, with unique molecular identifiers being used to normalize TCRbeta repertoire quantification. TCRdb took the public reads, trimmed them with fastp at Q25, ran MiXCR for clone calling and kept in-frame beta chains. Rows matching on CDR3 protein sequence are summarized as one entry with the most common DNA and genes. A total of 200,000 to 300,000 distinct CDR3 sequences appear in this sample, roughly 25% of them only once. The ten largest clones capture 4% to 6% of the sample.

Remarks on this clonotype: The specificity of this receptor is unknown. One junction end disagrees with the germline gene, perhaps due to a read error.

This specimen was PBMCs, mostly from graft donor cells, taken 360 days after TCRalphabeta/CD19-depleted stem cell transplant. In this chain, TRBV5-6 is recombined with TRBJ2-3, with 9 junctional bases fitting TRBD2. This clonotype was obtained from a female patient younger than 10 who had a stem cell transplant for congenital amegakaryocytic thrombocytopenia, so the T cells may come from the graft donor. In nucleotides, the sequence is TGTGCCAGCAGCTTGGGGCCTAGCGGGACCACACATACGCAGTATTTT. This is translated as CASSLGPSGTTHTQYF.